One T cell receptor (beta chain) is described in this entry. Its antigen remains unidentified. The V end was cut by 5 bases, the J end by 2 bases, with 10 bases between. There are 13 residues in the CDR3. The germline CDR1 and CDR2 sequences are SGDLS and YYNGEE. This record belongs to a study of T cell responses to AZD1222 COVID-19 vaccine. Using immunoSEQ multiplex PCR, the repertoire was profiled, and TCRdb retains in-frame clones only, with some absent. The repertoire holds about 120,000 clones, approximately 94% seen once, with 5% in the top ten. Regarding the study as a whole: At study baseline, merely more than 5 AZD1222 recipients were seropositive.

V is TRBV9 and J is TRBJ2-5, with no clear D. Specimen: peripheral blood, collected 28 days after the second AZD1222 dose. The clonotype comes from an adult who received the AZD1222 COVID-19 vaccine. DNA of the CDR3: TGTGCCAGCAGTGCCGACTTGCAAGAGACCCAGTACTTC. It specifies CASSADLQETQYF.